Below, 18 T cell receptor beta chains from the same sample are listed, as sequenced in a study of T cell responses to AZD1222 COVID-19 vaccine. Only in-frame clones appear in the TCRdb table, and some are missing; sequencing was by immunoSEQ multiplex PCR. The sample contains roughly 97,000 clones, nearly 90% of which appear only once. The sample in question was peripheral blood, obtained on day 0 of AZD1222 vaccination. The receptor set was obtained from an adult in good health.

The J gene is TRBJ2-2, the V gene TRBV7-9; unclear D gene. The V gene's germline CDR1 is SEHNR and CDR2 FQNEAQ (reference sequence). V was pared by 5 bases and J by 5 bases, with 0 bases between. This CDR3 has 10 amino acids. The CDR3 nucleotides read TGTGCCAGCAGCACCGGGGAGCTGTTTTTT. Amino acids: CASSTGELFF.

The CDR3 nucleotides read TGTGCCAGCAGTTTATCCGGGACACTTAAATTAGCTAACTATGGCTACACCTTC. This sequence encodes CASSLSGTLKLANYGYTF. V and J are TRBV27 and TRBJ1-2; possibly TRBD1 for D (6 bases). The CDR3 runs 18 residues. From germline, CDR1 is MNHEY and CDR2 SMNVEV (reference sequence). Between the trimmed V and J ends, which lost 0 bases and 0 bases, there was a span of 17 bases.

On this clone: One junction end does not reproduce the germline sequence, and a read error may be involved. CDR3 residues: CATSRDRGVEAFF. The CDR3 DNA follows: TGTGCCACCAGCCGAGACCGGGGGGTTGAAGCTTTCTTT. This rearrangement joins TRBV15 to TRBJ1-1; D is perhaps TRBD1 (5 bases). From germline, CDR1 is LNHNV and CDR2 YYDKDF (reference sequence). The CDR3 is made up of 13 amino acids.

The CDR3 spells CAWKRDRGYTEAFF. CDR3 DNA sequence: TGTGCCTGGAAGCGGGACAGGGGGTACACTGAAGCTTTCTTT. The chain links TRBV30 to TRBJ1-1, with 11 bases fitting TRBD1. This CDR3 comprises 14 residues. CDR1 and CDR2 (germline): GTSNPN, SVGIG (reference sequence). V was clipped by 4 bases and J by 3 bases; unmatched bases: 4.

The chain has TRBV7-9 and TRBJ1-1; 11 bases align to TRBD1. Germline assignment: CDR1 SEHNR and CDR2 FQNEAQ (reference sequence). This CDR3 has 17 residues. V shed 2 bases, J shed 5 bases, and the junction held 10 bases outside the gene matches. The CDR3 spells CASSLLGQGARGTEAFF. In DNA form, the CDR3 reads TGTGCCAGCAGCTTACTCGGACAGGGGGCGCGGGGAACTGAAGCTTTCTTT.

The V and J genes are TRBV7-3 and TRBJ2-1, with 11 bases matching TRBD2. The CDR3 consists of 15 residues. Germline V CDR1 and CDR2: SGHTA, FQGTGA. Trimming took 5 bases from V and 4 from J; bases not matched to a gene: 4. CDR3 bases: TGTGCCAGCAGCATTGGGACTAGCGGATACAATGAGCAGTTCTTC. Protein: CASSIGTSGYNEQFF.

This chain uses TRBV2 with TRBJ2-7; the match to TRBD1 covers 10 bases. CDR1 and CDR2 (germline): SNHLY, FYNNEI. The CDR3 has 14 amino acids. J gave up 1 base and V 7 bases, and 4 bases lay outside the gene matches. The CDR3 bases are TGTGCCAGCATAAGGACAGGGGGGTCCTACGAGCAGTACTTC. This codes for CASIRTGGSYEQYF.

V and J are TRBV6-5 and TRBJ1-1; D may be TRBD1 (5 bases). This CDR3 region has 13 residues. Trimming removed 11 bases at V and 1 base at J, with 14 bases between. Per germline, CDR1 MNHEY and CDR2 SVGAGI. The CDR3 reads CAARPTGNTEAFF. As DNA, the CDR3 is TGTGCCGCCCGCCCAACAGGGAACACTGAAGCTTTCTTT.

The sample holds a few counts of this clone. This chain joins TRBV19 and TRBJ1-3; no clear D. The CDR3 is made up of 13 amino acids. V was clipped by 5 bases and J by 4 bases, with 9 bases between them. Germline values: CDR1 LNHDA, CDR2 SQIVND (reference sequence). The chain's CDR3 is CASSAAWGNTIYF. CDR3 DNA: TGTGCCAGTAGTGCAGCCTGGGGAAACACCATATATTTT.

CDR3 DNA sequence: TGTGCCTGGAAGGCGGGGAATTCACCCCTCCACTTT. Translation gives CAWKAGNSPLHF. The rearrangement joins TRBV30 to TRBJ1-6; D gene ambiguous. Trimming removed 4 bases from V and 7 bases from J, with 8 bases in between. Germline assignment: CDR1 GTSNPN and CDR2 SVGIG (reference sequence). This CDR3 comprises 12 residues.

The chain carries TRBV11-3 and TRBJ1-6; D is unclear. This CDR3 region has 13 residues. Germline V CDR1 and CDR2: SGHNT, YENEEA. V was shortened by 1 base and J by 10 bases, with 8 bases between the two germline ends. CDR3 bases: TGTGCCAGCAGCTTAGCCGTTCGCTCACCCCTCCACTTT. This gives the protein CASSLAVRSPLHF.

This clone appeared a few times. This chain links TRBV10-1 with TRBJ2-7; D perhaps matches TRBD2 (6 bases). Deletions cut 7 bases from V and 0 bases from J, with 13 bases between. This CDR3 has 14 residues. CDR1 and CDR2 (germline): WNHNN, SYGVQD (reference sequence). Here the CDR3 reads CASTGENSSYEQYF. CDR3 in DNA: TGCGCCAGCACGGGGGAGAATAGCTCCTACGAGCAGTACTTC.

The rearrangement uses TRBV9 and TRBJ2-7; possibly TRBD2 for D (6 bases). The CDR3 consists of 16 residues. Trimming pared 4 bases from V and 3 bases from J, leaving 20 bases between. Germline V gives CDR1 SGDLS, CDR2 YYNGEE. CDR3 amino acids: CASSSTAEEGLYEQYF. CDR3 DNA: TGTGCCAGCAGCTCCACCGCAGAAGAGGGACTCTACGAGCAGTACTTC.

This clone was seen only once. The chain carries TRBV5-4 and TRBJ1-6; the D gene is possibly TRBD1 (5 bases). CDR3 length: 14 amino acids. V shed 1 base and J shed 10 bases, with 12 bases lying between them. Germline values: CDR1 SGHNT, CDR2 YYREEE (reference sequence). The CDR3 nucleotides read TGTGCCAGCAGCTTGCTCAGGGAAGGATCACCCCTCCACTTT. Protein: CASSLLREGSPLHF.

The rearrangement uses TRBV19 and TRBJ2-3; unclear D gene. V was pared by 1 base and J by 1 base, with 3 bases between. Germline V gene lookup returns CDR1 LNHDA and CDR2 SQIVND (reference sequence). The CDR3 consists of 13 residues. CDR3 bases: TGTGCCAGTAGTATAGGCGGCACAGATACGCAGTATTTT. Encoded protein: CASSIGGTDTQYF.

This clone was picked up a small number of times. V is TRBV28 and J is TRBJ1-2; D unresolved. The CDR3 consists of 9 residues. The germline V and J ends were trimmed by 10 bases and 12 bases, with 12 bases remaining between them. Looked up from germline, CDR1 is MDHEN and CDR2 is SYDVKM. CDR3 nucleotides: TGTGCCACCAACCGAGGAGACACCTTC. Protein sequence: CATNRGDTF.

The chain links TRBV4-1 to TRBJ1-2; D gene uncertain. The CDR3 is 14 amino acids. The germline V gene encodes CDR1 MGHRA and CDR2 YSYEKL. V was trimmed by 4 bases and J by 5 bases, leaving 14 bases between them. CDR3 in DNA: TGCGCCAGCAGCCGGGAAGGGCAAAGTTATGGCTACACCTTC. It yields the protein CASSREGQSYGYTF.

This sequence joins TRBV25-1 and TRBJ2-7; no definite D call. The CDR3 has 11 amino acids. V shed 5 bases and J shed 0 bases, with 2 bases lying between them. Germline CDR1 reads MGHDK; CDR2 reads SYGVNS. This CDR3 is CASSISYEQYF. The CDR3 DNA reads as TGTGCCAGCAGTATCTCCTACGAGCAGTACTTC.